The 12 T cell receptor beta chains reported below all come from one sample, sequenced in a study of shared clonotypes between healthy human individuals. This table comes from immunoSEQ multiplex PCR, and its TCRdb copy is limited to in-frame clones, with some not included. This sample has about 990,000 clones, with 75% to 85% found just once. Sample: memory CD4+ T cells from PBMCs. Subset described: CD45RA-negative fraction. The receptors originated from a man between 18 and 29 years old in good health. Some clones in this sample may be carry-over from other donors' samples.

This clone was seen a single time. The gene calls are TRBV28 and TRBJ2-5; perhaps TRBD1 as D (5 bases). Trimming stripped 4 bases from V and 5 bases from J, with 8 bases between. In germline, CDR1 is MDHEN, CDR2 SYDVKM. The CDR3 totals 12 residues. CDR3 region: CASSYKGETQYF. The DNA of the CDR3 is TGTGCCAGCAGTTACAAGGGGGAGACCCAGTACTTC.

This chain connects TRBV5-1 to TRBJ1-6; D uncertain. Germline CDR1 is SGHRS and CDR2 is YFSETQ. Trimming stripped 4 bases from V and 8 bases from J, with 10 bases between. This CDR3 has 13 amino acids. This chain's CDR3 is CASSLRSDSPLHF. In DNA form, the CDR3 reads TGCGCCAGCAGCCTCCGCTCAGATTCACCCCTCCACTTT.

The V gene is TRBV19, the J gene TRBJ2-3, with D tentatively TRBD1 or TRBD2 (5 bases each). The CDR3 is made up of 14 amino acids. The V and J ends lost 6 bases and 2 bases respectively, with 12 bases between them. The germline gives CDR1 LNHDA, CDR2 SQIVND (reference sequence). CDR3 sequence: CASRRDGLTDTQYF. The CDR3 DNA is TGTGCCAGTAGAAGGGACGGACTCACAGATACGCAGTATTTT.

The chain links TRBV6-6 to TRBJ1-5; TRBD1 agrees at 8 bases. J was trimmed by 2 bases and V by 5 bases; bases with no gene match: 5. Germline V gene data show CDR1 as MNHNY and CDR2 as SVGAGI (reference sequence). This CDR3 is built from 15 residues. In DNA, the CDR3 is TGTGCCAGCAGTCCACAGGGGGGGGGCAATCAGCCCCAGCATTTT. Its translation: CASSPQGGGNQPQHF.

The chain links TRBV15 to TRBJ2-2; 12 bases match TRBD1. The germline gives CDR1 LNHNV, CDR2 YYDKDF (reference sequence). This CDR3 has 18 amino acids. After removal of 3 bases from V and 6 bases from J, the junction contained 11 bases not matched to a gene. The CDR3 DNA reads TGTGCCACCAGCAGGGGGGACAGGGGGCGCGTCGGCGCCGGGGAGCTGTTTTTT. It is translated as CATSRGDRGRVGAGELFF.

The chain carries TRBV4-2 and TRBJ2-7; D possibly matches TRBD1 or TRBD2 (5 bases each). V was trimmed by 5 bases and J by 5 bases, leaving 22 bases between them. Germline V gives CDR1 LGHNA, CDR2 YNFKEQ. The CDR3 is 16 residues long. This CDR3 is CASSLAAGTGRNEQYF. The CDR3 DNA follows: TGTGCCAGCAGCTTGGCCGCCGGGACGGGTAGGAACGAGCAGTACTTC.

The chain is built from TRBV7-7 and TRBJ2-3; TRBD2 agrees at 7 bases. Germline-derived CDR1 and CDR2 are SSHAT and FNYEAQ (reference sequence). The V segment lost 5 bases and the J segment 3 bases; nucleotides outside the gene matches: 8. CDR3 size: 15 residues. CDR3 nucleotides: TGTGCCAGCAGCCCCCAAGCGGGAACGACAGATACGCAGTATTTT. This sequence encodes CASSPQAGTTDTQYF. Full variable domain (remainder filled in from reference TRBV7-7 and TRBJ2-3): GAGVSQSPRYKVTKRGQDVTLRCDPISSHATLYWYQQALGQGPEFLTYFNYEAQPDKSGLPSDRFSAERPEGSISTLTIQRTEQRDSAMYRCASSPQAGTTDTQYFGPGTRLTVL.

This clone was counted only a few times. The chain uses TRBV7-8 and TRBJ2-7, with 13 bases aligning to TRBD2. Germline V CDR1 and CDR2: SGHVS, FQNEAQ. The V segment lost 5 bases and the J segment 2 bases; nucleotides outside the gene matches: 6. The CDR3 is made up of 16 amino acids. CDR3 DNA sequence: TGTGCCAGCAGCCCTAGGACTAGCGGGGGTACCTACGAGCAGTACTTC. Its protein is CASSPRTSGGTYEQYF.

As DNA, the CDR3 is TGTGCCAGCAGTGTAGGGACAGGGCCCACCCAGCCCCAGCATTTT. Its translation: CASSVGTGPTQPQHF. The genes are TRBV6-1 and TRBJ1-5, with TRBD1 matching 9 bases. The CDR3 loop spans 15 amino acids. CDR1 is MNHNS, CDR2 SASEGT, per germline. V was clipped by 4 bases and J by 7 bases; unmatched bases: 8.

The J gene is TRBJ2-7, the V gene TRBV6-5; 13 nucleotides line up with TRBD2. The trim removed 6 bases at V and 7 bases at J, leaving 9 bases unmatched. Germline lookup yields CDR1 MNHEY and CDR2 SVGAGI. The CDR3 contains 15 residues. The CDR3 nucleotides are TGTGCCAGCAGGACAGGACTAGCGGGAGCGAGAGAGCAGTACTTC. Protein: CASRTGLAGAREQYF.

The CDR3 sequence is CASSLMPGPHSNQPQHF. DNA for the CDR3: TGTGCCAGCAGCCTGATGCCGGGGCCCCATAGCAATCAGCCCCAGCATTTT. J is TRBJ1-5 and V is TRBV5-8; a possible D gene is TRBD1 (5 bases). Trimming took 4 bases from V and 0 from J, leaving 17 bases between them. Germline CDR1 and CDR2: SGHTS and YDEGEE. The CDR3 consists of 17 residues.

The rearrangement links TRBV13 to TRBJ2-7; no clear D. Germline-derived CDR1 and CDR2 are PRHDT and FYEKMQ (reference sequence). The CDR3 extends over 14 amino acids. V shed 1 base and J shed 2 bases, with 9 bases lying between them. CDR3 bases: TGTGCCAGCAGCTTAGCGGGCGTTACCTACGAGCAGTACTTC. Translation: CASSLAGVTYEQYF.